This is a list of T cell receptor beta chains from one sample in a study of T cell repertoires in cytomegalovirus infection. Antigens of these TCRs are unknown. TCRdb used MiXCR to reprocess the reads, holding one entry per CDR3 protein. The sample has tens of thousands of distinct CDR3 sequences; about half are singletons. Sample: CD8+ T cells from cultured PBMCs, taken from culture after CMV antigen stimulation. These receptors were collected from a human donor in good health (CMV status not recorded). Some clones in this sample may be carry-over from other donors' samples. Each CDR3 is given with its conserved first and last residue. The D gene is left open where the match is weak. Some rows have no size entry. The others give once, few or many, or a class for an expanded clone.

d_call j_call v_call clone_size cdr3_nt cdr3_aa
TRBD1 TRBJ1-1 TRBV12-3/TRBV12-4 . TGTGCCAGCAGTTTCAGGGGGAACACAGCTGAAGCTTTCTTT CASSFRGNTAEAFF
. TRBJ1-2 TRBV12-3/TRBV12-4 few TGTGCCAGCAGTTCGGACCCCGCTAACTATGGCTACACCTTC CASSSDPANYGYTF
TRBD1 TRBJ2-7 TRBV7-6 . TGTGCCAGCAGCAGCCGGACAGGGGGCGAGCAGTACTTC CASSSRTGGEQYF
. TRBJ2-7 TRBV4-1 . TGCGCCAGCAGCCAAGAGGGGGGGGCCCCCCTCTACGAGCAGTACTTC CASSQEGGAPLYEQYF
. TRBJ1-5 TRBV28 . TGTGCCAGCACCCCCCCCCAGGGCTCGTATAGCAATCAGCCCCAGCATTTT CASTPPQGSYSNQPQHF
. TRBJ1-1 TRBV7-4 . TGTGCCAGCAGCCCCCCTGTGAACACTGAAGCTTTCTTT CASSPPVNTEAFF
TRBD2 TRBJ2-7 TRBV27 . TGTGCCAGCAGTTTAGGTGGTAGCGGGAGTTACGAGCAGTACTTC CASSLGGSGSYEQYF
. TRBJ2-1 TRBV19 . TGTGCCACGGAAGGGCCTCTCGACAATGAGCAGTTCTTC CATEGPLDNEQFF
. TRBJ2-1 TRBV4-1 . TGCGCCAGCAGCCAAGATCGGCTAGCGAGTGAGCAGTTCTTC CASSQDRLASEQFF
TRBD1 TRBJ2-7 TRBV18 . TGTGCCAGCTCACTCGGGACCAGGGGGTACGGGTCGTCCTACGAGCAGTACTTC CASSLGTRGYGSSYEQYF
TRBD1 TRBJ1-1 TRBV27 . TGTGCCAGCAGTTACGGACAGGGGGCTGAAGCTTTCTTT CASSYGQGAEAFF
. TRBJ1-1 TRBV6-8 few TGTGCCAGCAGTTACCTGGCAGGGCTCGAGGGAAGTACTGAAGCTTTCTTT CASSYLAGLEGSTEAFF
. TRBJ1-2 TRBV24-1 . TGTGCCACCAGTAAGGGAGGCTATGGCTACACCTTC CATSKGGYGYTF
TRBD2 TRBJ2-7 TRBV7-6 few TGTGCCAGCAGCTTCGGGACTAGCGGGGCCTACGAGCAGTACTTC CASSFGTSGAYEQYF
. TRBJ1-2 TRBV6-2/TRBV6-3 . TGTGCCAGCAGTTACGGGGAAACCCTTGGCTACACCTTC CASSYGETLGYTF
. TRBJ2-1 TRBV7-3 few TGTGCCAGCAGTCCGGAGGCTAGCCGGAATGAGCAGTTCTTC CASSPEASRNEQFF
TRBD1 TRBJ1-6 TRBV12-5 . TGTGCTAGTGGAACTGACAGGGGGCTTTCACCCCTCCACTTT CASGTDRGLSPLHF
. TRBJ2-5 TRBV24-1 . TGTGCCACCAGTGATTTGAGCCGGGACGTAGAGACCCAGTACTTC CATSDLSRDVETQYF
. TRBJ2-7 TRBV18 few TGTGCCAGCTCAACCAGGATAACAGAAGGCTCCTACGAGCAGTACTTC CASSTRITEGSYEQYF
. TRBJ2-3 TRBV27 few TGTGCCAGCAGTTCTGGACCTCAGACGACAGATACGCAGTATTTT CASSSGPQTTDTQYF
. TRBJ2-7 TRBV12-3/TRBV12-4 few TGTGCCAGCAGTTTAGGGTCCTTCTCCTACGAGCAGTACTTC CASSLGSFSYEQYF
TRBD2 TRBJ2-1 TRBV7-6 . TGTGCCAGCAGCCCCAGACTAGCCTTAAAGGACAATGAGCAGTTCTTC CASSPRLALKDNEQFF
TRBD1 TRBJ2-1 TRBV6-1 few TGTGCCAGCAGAGCCGACAGGGATGGCCACAATGAGCAGTTCTTC CASRADRDGHNEQFF
. TRBJ2-1 TRBV5-1 . TGCGCCAGCAGCCATGAACTAGCAAATGAGCAGTTCTTC CASSHELANEQFF